These 5 T cell receptor beta chains were sequenced from one sample in a study of blood T cell repertoires in COVID-19. Libraries were prepared by immunoSEQ multiplex PCR; TCRdb keeps only in-frame clonotypes and omits some of them. The top ten hold roughly 2.5% of the sample, which has about 270,000 clones, around 89% seen once. Material for sequencing was PBMCs or T cells enriched from blood (not recorded which). The origin of the receptors is a woman in her late teens or twenties who had recovered from COVID-19.

The chain couples TRBV5-1 to TRBJ1-5; D ambiguous. CDR3 length: 13 amino acids. V lost 3 bases and J lost 4, with 8 bases in between. The germline V gene encodes CDR1 SGHRS and CDR2 YFSETQ. The CDR3 loop is CASSSGMNQPQHF. CDR3 DNA sequence: TGCGCCAGCAGCTCCGGGATGAATCAGCCCCAGCATTTT.

The chain has TRBV3-1 (or the pseudogene TRBV3-2) and TRBJ1-2, with 8 bases identical to TRBD1. Unmatched junction bases numbered 8, after V lost 7 bases and J lost 4 bases. CDR1 is LGHDT and CDR2 is YNNKEL in the germline V gene (reference sequence). CDR3 length equals 14 residues. CDR3 sequence reads: CASTIGQGLYGYTF. The CDR3 DNA reads TGTGCCAGCACCATAGGACAGGGCCTCTATGGCTACACCTTC.

The chain recombines TRBV2 with TRBJ2-7, with TRBD1 identical over 7 bases. CDR1 and CDR2 from the germline V gene are SNHLY and FYNNEI. There are 11 residues in the CDR3. V shed 6 bases and J 4 bases; nucleotides not matched to a gene: 0. This CDR3 reads CASRQGYEQYF. The CDR3 DNA sequence: TGTGCCAGCAGACAGGGGTACGAGCAGTACTTC. The full variable domain, its missing parts supplied by reference TRBV2 and TRBJ2-7, is EPEVTQTPSHQVTQMGQEVILRCVPISNHLYFYWYRQILGQKVEFLVSFYNNEISEKSEIFDDQFSVERPDGSNFTLKIRSTKLEDSAMYFCASRQGYEQYFGPGTRLTVT.

The V call is TRBV6-5, the J call TRBJ2-3; TRBD1 agrees at 10 bases. This CDR3 has 15 residues. V gave up 6 bases and J gave up 3 bases; unmatched junction bases: 6. Germline V gives CDR1 MNHEY, CDR2 SVGAGI. In nucleotides, the CDR3 is TGTGCCAGCAGCACTCCGGGACAGGGGACAGATACGCAGTATTTT. Its translation is CASSTPGQGTDTQYF.

This clone appeared a few times. The rearrangement joins TRBV3-1 (or the pseudogene TRBV3-2) to TRBJ1-5; tentatively, D is TRBD1 (6 bases). CDR1 LGHDT and CDR2 YNNKEL come from the germline V gene (reference sequence). V dropped 2 bases and J dropped 9 bases, with 32 bases sitting between them. This CDR3 has 20 residues. CDR3 in DNA: TGTGCCAGCAGCCAATCTCTTTTGTCGGGGAACAGGGCAAGTTTCTCGCCCCAGCATTTT. As protein: CASSQSLLSGNRASFSPQHF.